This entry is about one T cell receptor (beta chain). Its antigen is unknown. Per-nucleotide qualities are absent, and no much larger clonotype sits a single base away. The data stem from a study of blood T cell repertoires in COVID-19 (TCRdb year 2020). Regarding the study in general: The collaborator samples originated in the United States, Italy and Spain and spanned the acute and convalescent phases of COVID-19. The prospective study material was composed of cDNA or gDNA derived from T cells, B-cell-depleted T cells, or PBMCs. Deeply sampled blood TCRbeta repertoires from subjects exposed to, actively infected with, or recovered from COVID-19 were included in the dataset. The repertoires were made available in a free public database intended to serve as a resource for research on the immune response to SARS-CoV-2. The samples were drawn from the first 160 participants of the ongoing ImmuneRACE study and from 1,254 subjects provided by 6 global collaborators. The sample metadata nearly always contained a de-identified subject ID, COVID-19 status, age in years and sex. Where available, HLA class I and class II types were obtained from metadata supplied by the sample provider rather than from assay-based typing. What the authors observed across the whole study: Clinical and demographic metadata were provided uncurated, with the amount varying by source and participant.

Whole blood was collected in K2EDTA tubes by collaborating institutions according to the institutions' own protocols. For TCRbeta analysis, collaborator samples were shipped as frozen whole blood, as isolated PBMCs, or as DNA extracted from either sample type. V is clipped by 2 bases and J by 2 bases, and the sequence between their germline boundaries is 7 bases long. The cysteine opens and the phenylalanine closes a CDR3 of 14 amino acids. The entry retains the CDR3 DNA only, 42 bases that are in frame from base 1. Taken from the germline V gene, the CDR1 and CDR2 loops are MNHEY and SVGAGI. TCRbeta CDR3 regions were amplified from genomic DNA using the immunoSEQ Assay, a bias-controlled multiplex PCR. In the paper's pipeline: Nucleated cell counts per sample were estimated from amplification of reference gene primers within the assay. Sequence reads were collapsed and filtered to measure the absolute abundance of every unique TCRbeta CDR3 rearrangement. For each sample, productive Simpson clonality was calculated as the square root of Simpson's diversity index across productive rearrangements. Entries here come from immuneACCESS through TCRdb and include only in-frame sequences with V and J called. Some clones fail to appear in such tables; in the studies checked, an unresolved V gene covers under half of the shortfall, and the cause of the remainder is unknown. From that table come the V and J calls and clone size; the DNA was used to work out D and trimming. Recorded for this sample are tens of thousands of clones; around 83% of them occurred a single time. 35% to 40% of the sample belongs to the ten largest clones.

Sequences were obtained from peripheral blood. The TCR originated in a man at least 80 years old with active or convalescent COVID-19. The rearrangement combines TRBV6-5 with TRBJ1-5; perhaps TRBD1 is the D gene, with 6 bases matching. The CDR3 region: CASSYRTGNQPQHF. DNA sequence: TGTGCCAGCAGTTACCGGACAGGCAATCAGCCCCAGCATTTT.